These 6 T cell receptor beta chains share one sample of origin, sequenced in a study of early T cells in non-severe SARS-CoV-2 infection. Each CDR3 protein is one row after TCRdb ran MiXCR on the 5' RACE reads. Of tens of thousands of distinct CDR3 sequences listed, about a tenth are singletons. The sequenced material came from whole blood. All receptors derive from an adult who was a healthcare worker with PCR-confirmed SARS-CoV-2 infection or an uninfected control (not recorded which).

V and J are TRBV3-1 and TRBJ2-7; unclear D gene. Germline CDR1 is LGHDT and CDR2 is YNNKEL (reference sequence). Trimming removed 2 bases from V and 3 bases from J, with 5 bases in between. This CDR3 has 12 residues. The CDR3 loop reads CASSQFVYEQYF. The CDR3 DNA reads TGTGCCAGCAGCCAATTCGTCTACGAGCAGTACTTC.

This clonotype was observed a handful of times. The chain carries TRBV7-3 and TRBJ2-7; tentative D call: TRBD1 (7 bases). This CDR3 is built from 14 residues. CDR1 and CDR2 from the germline V gene are SGHTA and FQGTGA. V was shortened by 5 bases and J by 7 bases, with 18 bases between the two germline ends. The CDR3 reads CASSPGGPAGEQYF. Here the CDR3 DNA reads TGTGCCAGCAGCCCAGGGGGACCCGCGGGGGAGCAGTACTTC.

This clonotype has just a few counts. The genes are TRBV4-1 and TRBJ2-3; weak D call: TRBD2 (6 bases). Per germline, CDR1 MGHRA and CDR2 YSYEKL. Trimming took 2 bases from V and 0 from J, leaving 12 bases between them. The CDR3 totals 16 residues. CDR3 nucleotide sequence: TGCGCCAGCAGCCAACTTAGGGAGGAAAGCACAGATACGCAGTATTTT. The encoded protein is CASSQLREESTDTQYF.

At least ten counts were recorded for this clonotype. The rearrangement uses TRBV28 and TRBJ2-5; D not certain. The CDR3 totals 14 residues. V lost 8 bases and J 1 base, leaving 14 bases between the germline ends. Germline V lookup: CDR1 MDHEN, CDR2 SYDVKM. For the CDR3, the DNA is TGTGCCAGCGCTAGGGCCGGGTCCCAAGAGACCCAGTACTTC. This translates into CASARAGSQETQYF.

This chain links TRBV6-2 or TRBV6-3 with TRBJ2-7; D ambiguous. Trimming shortened V by 5 bases and J by 4 bases, and 9 bases separated the two germline ends. The CDR3 is made up of 12 amino acids. Germline assignment: CDR1 MNHEY and CDR2 SVGEGT. The CDR3 loop reads CASSTNGYEQYF. Here the CDR3 DNA reads TGTGCCAGCAGTACAAACGGATACGAGCAGTACTTC.

This clonotype came up many times. This sequence joins TRBV27 and TRBJ1-2; 7 bases are shared with TRBD1. The CDR3 consists of 13 residues. The ends lost 5 bases at V and 4 bases at J; junction bases unmatched: 4. CDR1 MNHEY and CDR2 SMNVEV come from the germline V gene (reference sequence). The CDR3 is CASSMRQGYGYTF. CDR3 coding DNA: TGTGCCAGCAGTATGAGACAGGGCTATGGCTACACCTTC.